Listed below are T cell receptor beta chains from one sample, sequenced in a study of Ad26.COV2.S vaccination and SARS-CoV-2 variants. The assay was immunoSEQ multiplex PCR, and TCRdb's table has in-frame clones only and misses some. The sample comprises fewer than 900,000 clones, around 89% of which are singletons, and around 1.4% rests with the top ten. The specimen comprised peripheral blood, sampled in a trial of Ad26.COV2.S vaccine versus placebo. These receptors were collected from a person aged 18-60 years who received the Ad26.COV2.S COVID-19 vaccine or a placebo. Both conserved end residues are part of each CDR3. A D gene is named only where the DNA matches it firmly. Clone size, where shown, is once, few, many, or a class for clones that have expanded.

J gene: TRBJ2-5
D gene: -
V gene: TRBV5-6
clone size: -
CDR3 protein: CASSTGPDGRQETQYF
CDR3 DNA: TGTGCCAGCAGCACTGGGCCGGACGGCCGCCAAGAGACCCAGTACTTC

J gene: TRBJ2-3
D gene: -
V gene: TRBV6-5
clone size: -
CDR3 protein: CASTQGGGDTQYF
CDR3 DNA: TGTGCCAGCACCCAAGGAGGAGGTGATACGCAGTATTTT

J gene: TRBJ1-6
D gene: -
V gene: TRBV6-2/TRBV6-3
clone size: -
CDR3 protein: CASSLGWNSPLHF
CDR3 DNA: TGTGCCAGCAGTTTAGGGTGGAATTCACCCCTCCACTTT

J gene: TRBJ2-5
D gene: -
V gene: TRBV5-1
clone size: -
CDR3 protein: CASSLALGGSGAQYF
CDR3 DNA: TGCGCCAGCAGCTTGGCCCTCGGCGGCTCCGGGGCCCAGTACTTC

J gene: TRBJ2-1
D gene: TRBD2
V gene: TRBV25-1
clone size: -
CDR3 protein: CASSDPGLGGWEKQFF
CDR3 DNA: TGTGCCAGCAGTGACCCGGGACTAGGTGGGTGGGAGAAGCAGTTCTTC

J gene: TRBJ1-1
D gene: -
V gene: TRBV3-1/TRBV3-2
clone size: -
CDR3 protein: CASSHPPGRASGAFF
CDR3 DNA: TGTGCCAGCAGCCACCCGCCGGGGAGGGCCTCGGGAGCTTTCTTT

J gene: TRBJ1-5
D gene: TRBD1
V gene: TRBV24-1
clone size: -
CDR3 protein: CATSDQTGPHQPQHF
CDR3 DNA: TGTGCCACCAGTGACCAGACAGGGCCCCATCAGCCCCAGCATTTT

J gene: TRBJ1-6
D gene: -
V gene: TRBV2
clone size: -
CDR3 protein: CANIPSWGRFNSPLHF
CDR3 DNA: TGTGCCAACATTCCGAGCTGGGGCCGATTTAATTCACCCCTCCACTTT

J gene: TRBJ2-6
D gene: TRBD1
V gene: TRBV27
clone size: -
CDR3 protein: CASSQTGVSFNSGANVLTF
CDR3 DNA: TGTGCCAGCAGTCAAACAGGGGTCTCATTTAACTCTGGGGCCAACGTCCTGACTTTC

J gene: TRBJ2-1
D gene: -
V gene: TRBV5-4
clone size: once
CDR3 protein: CASSDSRAGAGGEQFF
CDR3 DNA: TGTGCCAGCAGCGATTCACGAGCGGGTGCTGGGGGTGAGCAGTTCTTC

J gene: TRBJ2-3
D gene: -
V gene: TRBV5-4
clone size: -
CDR3 protein: CASSFGGGGDTQYF
CDR3 DNA: TGTGCCAGCAGCTTTGGGGGAGGCGGAGATACGCAGTATTTT

J gene: TRBJ1-1
D gene: -
V gene: TRBV30
clone size: few
CDR3 protein: CAWSKGLNTEAFF
CDR3 DNA: TGTGCCTGGAGCAAGGGGCTGAACACTGAAGCTTTCTTT

J gene: TRBJ1-3
D gene: -
V gene: TRBV18
clone size: few
CDR3 protein: CASSPPNQRSGNTIYF
CDR3 DNA: TGTGCCAGCTCACCACCGAACCAGAGGTCGGGAAACACCATATATTTT

J gene: TRBJ2-4
D gene: -
V gene: TRBV23-1
clone size: -
CDR3 protein: CASRPRAGPQDF
CDR3 DNA: TGCGCCAGCCGACCCAGGGCGGGACCCCAGGACTTC

J gene: TRBJ2-1
D gene: -
V gene: TRBV6-4
clone size: -
CDR3 protein: CASSDSQVFSYNEQFF
CDR3 DNA: TGTGCCAGCAGTGACTCCCAGGTATTCTCCTACAATGAGCAGTTCTTC

J gene: TRBJ1-1
D gene: TRBD1
V gene: TRBV30
clone size: once
CDR3 protein: CAWTLGDRDLNTEAFF
CDR3 DNA: TGTGCCTGGACCCTGGGGGACAGGGACCTTAACACTGAAGCTTTCTTT

J gene: TRBJ1-3
D gene: TRBD1
V gene: TRBV29-1
clone size: -
CDR3 protein: CSVLLMDRGLGNTIYF
CDR3 DNA: TGCAGCGTTCTACTGATGGACAGGGGGCTTGGAAACACCATATATTTT

J gene: TRBJ2-1
D gene: TRBD1
V gene: TRBV30
clone size: -
CDR3 protein: CAWSAGTGEGNEQFF
CDR3 DNA: TGTGCCTGGAGTGCCGGGACAGGGGAGGGCAATGAGCAGTTCTTC

J gene: TRBJ1-6
D gene: -
V gene: TRBV27
clone size: -
CDR3 protein: CASTSSNSPLHF
CDR3 DNA: TGTGCCAGCACTAGCAGTAATTCACCCCTCCACTTT

J gene: TRBJ1-1
D gene: -
V gene: TRBV18
clone size: -
CDR3 protein: CASSPGNTEAFF
CDR3 DNA: TGTGCCAGCTCACCGGGGAACACTGAAGCTTTCTTT

J gene: TRBJ2-1
D gene: -
V gene: TRBV5-8
clone size: -
CDR3 protein: CASSFGSEQFF
CDR3 DNA: TGTGCCAGCAGCTTCGGGTCTGAGCAGTTCTTC